These T cell receptor beta chains were read from a single sample in a study of response to subunit inactivated influenza vaccine. TCRdb re-derived calls from the RT-PCR reads in MiXCR, one entry per CDR3 protein. The sample contains hundreds of thousands of distinct CDR3 sequences, over 9% of which appear only once. These same records also appear under a second study, on T cells expressing NK-cell markers.

The sequenced sample was PBMCs from blood, obtained on the day of vaccination. The receptors originated from a man aged 50 to 60 who received an inactivated influenza vaccine. Each CDR3 is given with its conserved first and last residue. D genes are given only for firm matches. Size tells how often a clone was seen (once, few, many) or the class of an expanded clone, and some rows leave it out.

D: TRBD1
size: few
J: TRBJ2-7
V: TRBV20-1
DNA: TGCAGCTACCTGGACAGGGGGGTACACGAGCAGTACTTC
CDR3: CSYLDRGVHEQYF

D: TRBD2
size: many
J: TRBJ2-3
V: TRBV7-2
DNA: TGTGCCAGCAGCTTAGGGGCGGGAGCCCGGGATACGCAGTATTTT
CDR3: CASSLGAGARDTQYF

D: .
size: .
J: TRBJ2-7
V: TRBV28
DNA: TGTGCCAGCAGGGGGAGGACCGCCCGCAACTACTACGAGCAGTACTTC
CDR3: CASRGRTARNYYEQYF

D: .
size: many
J: TRBJ1-1
V: TRBV5-1
DNA: TGCGCCAGCAGAATACAGGGTGGGAGCACTGAAGCTTTCTTT
CDR3: CASRIQGGSTEAFF

D: TRBD2
size: many
J: TRBJ2-3
V: TRBV6-5
DNA: TGTGCCAGCAGTTACTCGGGACTAGGTACAGATACGCAGTATTTT
CDR3: CASSYSGLGTDTQYF

D: .
size: many
J: TRBJ2-2
V: TRBV7-2
DNA: TGTGCCAGCAGCCCCGAGGAGATCCGGGAGCTGTTTTTT
CDR3: CASSPEEIRELFF

D: .
size: .
J: TRBJ2-5
V: TRBV27
DNA: TGTGCCAGCAGTTTGGGGGATGAGACCCAGTACTTC
CDR3: CASSLGDETQYF

D: .
size: many
J: TRBJ2-3
V: TRBV7-9
DNA: TGTGCCAGCAGCCGAGGGGGGTCCTACACAGATACGCAGTATTTT
CDR3: CASSRGGSYTDTQYF

D: TRBD2
size: .
J: TRBJ2-7
V: TRBV20-1
DNA: TGCAGTGCTAGGGAGACTAGCGGGAGGGGTTTCTACGAGCAGTACTTC
CDR3: CSARETSGRGFYEQYF

D: .
size: few
J: TRBJ2-3
V: TRBV20-1
DNA: TGCAGTGCTCATGCCATGAAGGGCACAGATACGCAGTATTTT
CDR3: CSAHAMKGTDTQYF

D: TRBD2
size: many
J: TRBJ2-2
V: TRBV28
DNA: TGTGCCAGCAGTCAAGCGGGAGGGCCAAGCGGGGAGCTGTTTTTT
CDR3: CASSQAGGPSGELFF

D: .
size: many
J: TRBJ1-2
V: TRBV2
DNA: TGTGCCAGCACCATTGGGGCGGCTGGCTACACCTTC
CDR3: CASTIGAAGYTF

D: TRBD2
size: few
J: TRBJ2-1
V: TRBV20-1
DNA: TGCAGTGCTTTAACTAGCGGGAGATCCAATGAGCAGTTCTTC
CDR3: CSALTSGRSNEQFF

D: .
size: .
J: TRBJ1-1
V: TRBV5-1
DNA: TGCGCCAGCGCAGGGGAAAAGGGGACTGAAGCTTTCTTT
CDR3: CASAGEKGTEAFF

D: .
size: .
J: TRBJ2-1
V: TRBV5-1
DNA: TGCGCCAGCAGCTTGGACAGCTTGCAGTTCTTC
CDR3: CASSLDSLQFF

D: .
size: few
J: TRBJ2-7
V: TRBV5-1
DNA: TGCGCCAGCAGCCTGACATGGACCTACGAGCAGTACTTC
CDR3: CASSLTWTYEQYF

D: .
size: .
J: TRBJ1-2
V: TRBV12-3/TRBV12-4
DNA: TGTGCCAGCAGTTTAGAGGAGGGGAGCTATGGCTACACCTTC
CDR3: CASSLEEGSYGYTF

D: .
size: .
J: TRBJ2-1
V: TRBV18
DNA: TGTGCCAGCTCACCACCTGGTCCGGGGGACTCCTACAATGAGCAGTTCTTC
CDR3: CASSPPGPGDSYNEQFF

D: .
size: .
J: TRBJ2-2
V: TRBV5-5
DNA: TGTGCCAGCAGCTTGACGCAGGGAAGGAACACCGGGGAGCTGTTTTTT
CDR3: CASSLTQGRNTGELFF

D: .
size: .
J: TRBJ2-2
V: TRBV7-3
DNA: TGTGCCAGCAGCTCCGTATCAGGGCCCGGGGAGCTGTTTTTT
CDR3: CASSSVSGPGELFF

D: .
size: .
J: TRBJ2-5
V: TRBV29-1
DNA: TGCAGCGTGGCCGAACCCGGCGGAGTCGGGCAAGAGACCCAGTACTTC
CDR3: CSVAEPGGVGQETQYF

D: TRBD1
size: many
J: TRBJ2-7
V: TRBV5-1
DNA: TGTGCCAGCAGTTTAGGGGACAGCTCCTACGAGCAGTACTTC
CDR3: CASSLGDSSYEQYF

D: .
size: .
J: TRBJ2-4
V: TRBV7-2
DNA: TGTGCCAGCAGCCAAACAGGGCCATCAGTTAGGAAGTACTTC
CDR3: CASSQTGPSVRKYF

D: .
size: .
J: TRBJ2-6
V: TRBV25-1
DNA: TGTGCCAGCAGGGACAATTCGGGGGGGGCCAACGTCCTGACTTTC
CDR3: CASRDNSGGANVLTF

D: .
size: few
J: TRBJ2-5
V: TRBV4-1
DNA: TGCGCCAGCAGCAAGGCGACGGTCAATAAGGGAGAGACCCAGTACTTC
CDR3: CASSKATVNKGETQYF

D: .
size: few
J: TRBJ2-2
V: TRBV5-1
DNA: TGCGCCAGCAGCTTCCCACAGGGAACGAACACCGGGGAGCTGTTTTTT
CDR3: CASSFPQGTNTGELFF

D: .
size: .
J: TRBJ2-3
V: TRBV15
DNA: TGTGCCACCAGCCTTGATTCTGGTACGCAGTATTTT
CDR3: CATSLDSGTQYF

D: TRBD2
size: medium-sized
J: TRBJ2-7
V: TRBV10-3
DNA: TGTGCCATCAGTGAGTCGAGTAGCGGGGGGACGCAGTACTTC
CDR3: CAISESSSGGTQYF

D: .
size: .
J: TRBJ2-5
V: TRBV28
DNA: TGTGCCAGTAGGACCGTGGAGACCCAGTACTTC
CDR3: CASRTVETQYF

D: .
size: few
J: TRBJ2-1
V: TRBV27
DNA: TGTGCCAGCAGTTTTGAGACAGCGACCTACAATGAGCAGTTCTTC
CDR3: CASSFETATYNEQFF

D: TRBD2
size: .
J: TRBJ2-1
V: TRBV20-1
DNA: TGCAGTGCTAGTAGGTCAACTAGCGGGACGAATGAGCAGTTCTTC
CDR3: CSASRSTSGTNEQFF

D: .
size: .
J: TRBJ2-2
V: TRBV20-1
DNA: TGCAGTGCTCCCCCGCGGCAGGGTTTCACCGGGGAGCTGTTTTTT
CDR3: CSAPPRQGFTGELFF

D: .
size: few
J: TRBJ2-2
V: TRBV14
DNA: TGTGCCAGCAGCCAAGATTTTGTGGATTTCACCGGGGAGCTGTTTTTT
CDR3: CASSQDFVDFTGELFF

D: TRBD1
size: .
J: TRBJ2-5
V: TRBV19
DNA: TGTGCCAGTAGTCCCCAACCGGGACAGGGAGTGGAGACCCAGTACTTC
CDR3: CASSPQPGQGVETQYF

D: .
size: few
J: TRBJ1-1
V: TRBV5-1
DNA: TGCGCCAGCAGCGATGTACCGGGACACCGAGGGACTGAAGCTTTCTTT
CDR3: CASSDVPGHRGTEAFF

D: .
size: .
J: TRBJ2-7
V: TRBV4-3
DNA: TGCGCCAGCAGCCAACTAGGTTCGTCTGCCTACGAGCAGTACTTC
CDR3: CASSQLGSSAYEQYF

D: .
size: few
J: TRBJ1-5
V: TRBV4-3
DNA: TGCGCCAGCAGCCAAGTATACAGCAATCAGCCCCAGCATTTT
CDR3: CASSQVYSNQPQHF

D: .
size: few
J: TRBJ2-5
V: TRBV15
DNA: TGTGCCACCAGCAGAGATCCCTTGGGGATCGGACAGAGTCAAGAGACCCAGTACTTC
CDR3: CATSRDPLGIGQSQETQYF

D: TRBD1
size: few
J: TRBJ1-1
V: TRBV5-1
DNA: TGCGCCAGCAGGTCCGGACAGGGGAACACTGAAGCTTTCTTT
CDR3: CASRSGQGNTEAFF

D: TRBD2
size: few
J: TRBJ2-7
V: TRBV12-3/TRBV12-4
DNA: TGTGCCAGCAGTCCCCCCCCGGGACTAGCGGGAAATGAGCAGTACTTC
CDR3: CASSPPPGLAGNEQYF

D: .
size: few
J: TRBJ1-2
V: TRBV4-2
DNA: TGTGCCAGCAGCCAAGACCCGGACGTTTACTATGGCTACACCTTC
CDR3: CASSQDPDVYYGYTF

D: TRBD1
size: .
J: TRBJ2-3
V: TRBV3-1
DNA: TGTGCCAGCAGCCACAGACAGGGGATCACAGATACGCAGTATTTT
CDR3: CASSHRQGITDTQYF

D: .
size: few
J: TRBJ1-1
V: TRBV4-3
DNA: TGCGCCAGCAGCCAAGTTAGCGGGTGGACTGAAGCTTTCTTT
CDR3: CASSQVSGWTEAFF

D: .
size: .
J: TRBJ2-2
V: TRBV7-2
DNA: TGTGCCAGCAGCCCAAGGGGCGTCGGGGAGCTGTTTTTT
CDR3: CASSPRGVGELFF

D: .
size: .
J: TRBJ2-3
V: TRBV18
DNA: TGTGCCAGCTCGTCACGTAGAGAAGATACGCAGTATTTT
CDR3: CASSSRREDTQYF

D: .
size: .
J: TRBJ2-3
V: TRBV3-1
DNA: TGTGCCAGCAGCCCCCTTTTCACCCGGAGTGGCACAGATACGCAGTATTTT
CDR3: CASSPLFTRSGTDTQYF

D: TRBD2
size: few
J: TRBJ2-7
V: TRBV7-2
DNA: TGTGCCAGCAGCCGGACTAGCGGGGGTTACGAGCAGTACTTC
CDR3: CASSRTSGGYEQYF

D: .
size: .
J: TRBJ2-2
V: TRBV27
DNA: TGTGCCAGCAGTTTATTCGCCGGGGAGCTGTTTTTT
CDR3: CASSLFAGELFF

D: TRBD1
size: few
J: TRBJ2-1
V: TRBV2
DNA: TGTGCCAGCAGCGGGGACAGGGTAAACAATGAGCAGTTCTTC
CDR3: CASSGDRVNNEQFF

D: TRBD1
size: many
J: TRBJ1-1
V: TRBV12-3/TRBV12-4
DNA: TGTGCCAGCAGTCAGACAGGGCCTGAAGCTTTCTTT
CDR3: CASSQTGPEAFF

D: .
size: few
J: TRBJ2-2
V: TRBV6-6
DNA: TGTGCCAGCAGTTACTCTTCCCGGGAGCTGTTTTTT
CDR3: CASSYSSRELFF

D: .
size: few
J: TRBJ2-7
V: TRBV27
DNA: TGTGCCAGCAGTTTGGCTAGCGCAACGTACGAGCAGTACTTC
CDR3: CASSLASATYEQYF

D: .
size: .
J: TRBJ1-5
V: TRBV4-2
DNA: TGTGCCAGCAGTCCTTACATGGAAGGTAGCAATCAGCCCCAGCATTTT
CDR3: CASSPYMEGSNQPQHF

D: .
size: .
J: TRBJ2-5
V: TRBV28
DNA: TGTGCCAGCAGTTCATACAAGGAGACCCAGTACTTC
CDR3: CASSSYKETQYF

D: TRBD1
size: .
J: TRBJ1-2
V: TRBV24-1
DNA: TGTGCCACCAGTGACCCGAATACAGGGGGAGCTAACTATGGCTACACCTTC
CDR3: CATSDPNTGGANYGYTF

D: .
size: few
J: TRBJ2-7
V: TRBV2
DNA: TGTGCCAGCAGTGAAGGGAGGGCGAACAAAAAAAGCCCAACCTACGAGCAGTACTTC
CDR3: CASSEGRANKKSPTYEQYF

D: TRBD2
size: .
J: TRBJ2-7
V: TRBV4-3
DNA: TGCGCCAGCAGCCAAGCGGGAGGTGACGAGCAGTACTTC
CDR3: CASSQAGGDEQYF

D: .
size: few
J: TRBJ1-5
V: TRBV6-2/TRBV6-3
DNA: TGTGCCAGCAGTTACTCTATAGACCGTGGCAATCAGCCCCAGCATTTT
CDR3: CASSYSIDRGNQPQHF

D: .
size: .
J: TRBJ2-1
V: TRBV6-1
DNA: TGTGCCAGCATATTGGACAACTACCCCCACAATGAGCAGTTCTTC
CDR3: CASILDNYPHNEQFF